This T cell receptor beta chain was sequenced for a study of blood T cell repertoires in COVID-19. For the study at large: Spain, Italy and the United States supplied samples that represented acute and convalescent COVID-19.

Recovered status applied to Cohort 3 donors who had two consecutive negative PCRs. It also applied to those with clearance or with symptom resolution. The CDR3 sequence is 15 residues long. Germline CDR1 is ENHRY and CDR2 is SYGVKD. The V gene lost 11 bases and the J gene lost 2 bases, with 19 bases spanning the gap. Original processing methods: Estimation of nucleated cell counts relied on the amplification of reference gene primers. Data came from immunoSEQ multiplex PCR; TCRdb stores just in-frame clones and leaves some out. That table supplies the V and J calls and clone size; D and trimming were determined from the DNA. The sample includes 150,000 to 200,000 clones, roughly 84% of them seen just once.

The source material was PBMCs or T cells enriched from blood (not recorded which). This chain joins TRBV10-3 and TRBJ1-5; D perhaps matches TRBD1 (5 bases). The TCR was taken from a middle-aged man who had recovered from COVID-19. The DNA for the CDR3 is TGTGCCGCCCGCGACCGGGGGGACGGCAATCAGCCCCAGCATTTT. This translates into CAARDRGDGNQPQHF.